This T cell receptor beta chain is drawn from a study of blood T cell repertoires in COVID-19. Study background: The United States, Italy and Spain provided the acute and convalescent COVID-19 samples. Sample material is recorded as cDNA or gDNA derived from T cells, B-cell-depleted T cells, or PBMCs.

Per the study methods: Amplification of reference gene primers provided the estimated nucleated cell counts. Method: immunoSEQ multiplex PCR; TCRdb's copy keeps in-frame clones and lacks some. V and J calls and clone size come straight from that table; D and trimming were deduced from the DNA. The sample lists approximately 390,000 clones; about 90% were seen once. Germline-derived CDR1 and CDR2 are SGHKS and YYEKEE (reference sequence). V was clipped by 5 bases and J by 4 bases; unmatched bases: 6. This CDR3 has 16 amino acids. V gene TRBV5-5 combines with J gene TRBJ2-1, with TRBD2 matching over 13 bases. The sequence was collected from a man aged 18 to 30 with active or convalescent COVID-19. Sequencing input: peripheral blood. As DNA, the CDR3 is TGTGCCAGCAGTTTACCGGGACTAGCGGGATACAATGAGCAGTTCTTC. This gives the protein CASSLPGLAGYNEQFF.